The 4 T cell receptor beta chains listed next were all sequenced from one sample in a study of OX40 agonist ivuxolimab in advanced cancers. Method: immunoSEQ multiplex PCR; TCRdb's copy keeps in-frame clones and lacks some. The sample lists nearly 70,000 clones, roughly 84% occurring once. Sequencing used CD4+ or CD8+ T cells sorted from blood, obtained in a trial of the OX40 agonist ivuxolimab. Receptors originate from an adult with an advanced solid tumor such as melanoma, head and neck, liver or kidney cancer.

V is TRBV10-3 and J is TRBJ1-5; D ambiguous. V shed 9 bases and J shed 4 bases, with 10 bases lying between them. The length of the CDR3 is 12 residues. Per germline, CDR1 ENHRY and CDR2 SYGVKD. The CDR3 reads CAIGYDNQPQHF. The CDR3 DNA follows: TGTGCCATTGGATACGATAATCAGCCCCAGCATTTT.

The genes are TRBV6-5 and TRBJ1-2; 10 positions agree with TRBD1. From germline, CDR1 is MNHEY and CDR2 SVGAGI. The length of the CDR3 is 13 residues. V was clipped by 4 bases and J by 7 bases; unmatched bases: 3. CDR3 DNA: TGTGCCAGCAGTTTGACAGGGGGCCGTGGCTACACCTTC. This encodes CASSLTGGRGYTF.

The CDR3: CSFRQGSKTGELFF. The CDR3 nucleotides are TGCAGCTTCAGACAGGGGAGTAAGACCGGGGAGCTGTTTTTT. The chain employs TRBV29-1 and TRBJ2-2, with 8 positions matching TRBD1. Looked up from germline, CDR1 is SQVTM and CDR2 is ANQGSEA. The V and J ends lost 8 bases and 5 bases, in that order; junction bases with no gene match: 10. The CDR3 loop spans 14 amino acids.

The rearrangement links TRBV7-8 to TRBJ1-1; 11 bases are shared with TRBD1. This CDR3 is built from 15 residues. CDR1 and CDR2 (germline): SGHVS, FQNEAQ. Unmatched junction bases numbered 7, after V lost 5 bases and J lost 5 bases. The CDR3, as DNA: TGTGCCAGCAGCCTACGGGACAGGGGGATTACTGAAGCTTTCTTT. Residues: CASSLRDRGITEAFF.